This T cell receptor (beta chain) was sequenced in a study of tissue T cells after allogeneic stem cell transplantation (dated by TCRdb to 2021 to 2024). Notes on the research overall: TCR beta repertoires were profiled across many tissues obtained from research autopsies of patients with and without GVHD, as well as in mouse models of GVHD. The human arm was a prospective observational study without blinding or randomization.

The time point label corresponds to: mouse harvest day 7 after allogeneic transplant. Mouse grafts combined 10^7 T-cell-depleted bone marrow cells with 10^6 splenic CD5+ T cells, given via tail vein injection. A major MHC-mismatch B6 (H2b) into BALB/c (H2d) model was used to model mouse GVHD, and tissues were profiled at day 7 or 14. On day 7 or 14 post-transplant, mouse tissues and retro-orbital blood were harvested with separate sterile tools for each animal, and livers were flushed beforehand. Before genomic DNA isolation with the DNeasy Blood & Tissue Kit, mouse tissues were minced using razor blades in buffered saline. Library construction relied on the immunoSEQ multiplex PCR assay. TCRbeta CDR3 sequencing was done by Adaptive Biotechnologies at survey depth, reporting CDR3 sequences, V/J genes, productive frequency and template counts. Amplification of TCR beta CDR3 regions was performed from genomic DNA rather than from RNA. Turning to the authors' computational methods: Jensen-Shannon divergence was used to quantify pairwise repertoire overlap between tissues, with a value of 1 meaning complete divergence and a value of 0 meaning identical repertoires. Tissues were clustered by single-linkage agglomerative hierarchical clustering of pairwise JSD values, and the clustering results were displayed as dendrograms. GLIPH2 was run on all patient samples with simulation_depth 1000, kmer_min_depth 3, cdr3_length_cutoff 8, keeping groups with more than two unique CDR3s. A standardized tissue-overlap score was generated by extrapolating Jaccard GLIPH-group overlap across patients to a standard repertoire size of 1000 clones. Linear mixed-effect models, with tissue as a fixed effect and individual as a random effect, were used to test how diversity related to clinical or experimental variables. The table comes from immuneACCESS by way of TCRdb, which keeps in-frame sequences with V and J called. Part of the clones is missing from these tables; in studies checked, under half for an unresolved V gene and the rest for unknown reasons. V, J and clone size derive from that table, while D and trimming were established from the DNA sequence. The sample profile shows 10,000 or so clones; less than 45% of them were found once. The ten largest account for less than 2% of the sample.

The full study reports these points: In both patients and mice, only a limited portion of the TCR repertoire detected in tissues was captured by blood and spleen T cells. Which tissue TCRs were alloreactive or antigen-specific was not determined in the study, and some of the clones might have been host cells that persisted. Only a few T cell clones appeared in more than one patient, yet motif-based clustering showed tissue-specific repertoire signatures that were shared between patients. Within patients, how anatomically similar tissues were was a major factor shaping TCR repertoire composition, regardless of disease or transplant status. A small and clinically heterogeneous patient cohort was studied, and sampling depth was acknowledged as a limitation.

This clone has just a few counts. What antigen it recognizes has not been identified. Gene names and germline sequences here are all drawn from mouse data. The CDR3 end is not reached by the read, which stops 1 residue before it; the germline J gene fills it in. From a lookup of the germline V gene (reference sequence), CDR1 and CDR2 are KGHPV and FQNQEV. The CDR3 sequence holds 13 residues, the cysteine and phenylalanine included. The 36 bases shown cover part of the CDR3, and their frame starts at base 1. Compared with germline, V lacks 8 bases and J lacks 2 bases; bases without a gene match: 1. Rearrangement joined TRBV26 to TRBJ2-1, with 9 bases matching TRBD1. This clonotype was sampled from a female BALB/c mouse given C57BL/6 T cells with graft-versus-host disease after an allogeneic hematopoietic cell transplant. The sequenced material came from skin. CDR3 bases read: TGTGCCAGCCGGGACAGGGACTATGCTGAGCAGTTC. Its translation reads: CASRDRDYAEQF. The complete CDR3 reads CASRDRDYAEQFF.